The present TCR beta chain was sequenced within a study of response to subunit inactivated influenza vaccine. Study outcomes and limitations: It was suggested by the authors that few new T cells are recruited by each seasonal influenza vaccination.

This clonotype showed up just a few times. Its antigen is still unknown. Trimming shortened V by 4 bases and J by 7 bases, and 8 bases separated the two germline ends. Per the germline V gene, CDR1 is SGHDT and CDR2 is YYEEEE. The CDR3 has 12 residues. Using its own MiXCR run on the RT-PCR reads, TCRdb lists one record per CDR3 protein. This table holds a few hundred thousand distinct CDR3 sequences, approximately 7.3% found once. The J gene is TRBJ2-2, the V gene TRBV5-6, with D unclear. The sequences come from PBMCs from blood, collected approximately 25 months after vaccination. The receptor's source is a man in his fifties or sixties who received an inactivated influenza vaccine. In nucleotides, the CDR3 is TGTGCCAGCAGCCGAGTTGGCGGGGAGCTGTTTTTT. Translated: CASSRVGGELFF.